These 21 T cell receptor beta chains originate from one sample sequenced in a study of human T cells and chemical hapten exposure. Time point meaning: patch test 3, about 24 weeks after DPC sensitization. Treatment here: therapeutic diphenylcyclopropenone sensitization with weekly scalp DPC. TCRdb reanalysed the RACE reads using MiXCR and keeps one entry per CDR3 protein. The profile covers about 160,000 distinct CDR3 sequences, with about 27% appearing a single time and 2.1% taken by the ten largest. Sample: whole blood, taken in connection with sensitization to the hapten diphenylcyclopropenone (DPC). The receptor source for this set is a woman under 30 with alopecia areata. Some clones in this sample may be carry-over from other donors' samples.

The sample holds a few counts of this clonotype. This chain links TRBV9 with TRBJ2-1, with a possible D match to TRBD1 (6 bases). Trimming cost V 4 bases and J 7 bases, with 15 bases left between them. In germline, CDR1 is SGDLS, CDR2 YYNGEE. This CDR3 spans 14 amino acids. CDR3 region: CASSLSGVKNEQFF. The DNA for the CDR3 is TGTGCCAGCAGCCTCTCAGGGGTTAAGAATGAGCAGTTCTTC.

This chain joins TRBV6-2 or TRBV6-3 and TRBJ1-5; D might be TRBD1 (6 bases). Germline V gene data show CDR1 as MNHEY and CDR2 as SVGEGT. Trimming removed 6 bases at V and 4 bases at J, with 22 bases between. The CDR3 is 17 amino acids. This CDR3 is CASSLGSQGRGNQPQHF. CDR3 DNA sequence: TGTGCCAGCAGCCTTGGATCGCAGGGGAGGGGAAATCAGCCCCAGCATTTT.

The chain recombines TRBV29-1 with TRBJ2-3; unclear D gene. The CDR3 is 12 residues long. Trimming pared 8 bases from V and 2 bases from J, leaving 11 bases between. Germline CDR1 is SQVTM and CDR2 is ANQGSEA. The CDR3: CSPKTYTDTQYF. DNA of the CDR3: TGCAGCCCGAAGACATACACAGATACGCAGTATTTT.

The chain combines TRBV10-2 with TRBJ1-1, with D hard to call. There are 13 residues in the CDR3. Looked up from germline, CDR1 is WSHSY and CDR2 is SAAADI. V lost 7 bases to trimming and J lost 4 bases, with 13 bases between them. CDR3 DNA: TGCGCCAGCACCCCGGACGGCCCCACTGAAGCTTTCTTT. It specifies CASTPDGPTEAFF.

V gene TRBV5-1 combines with J gene TRBJ2-7, with 14 bases that match TRBD2. The CDR3 loop spans 16 amino acids. Trimming removed 2 bases from V and 7 bases from J; junction bases left unmatched: 8. Looked up from germline, CDR1 is SGHRS and CDR2 is YFSETQ. DNA for the CDR3: TGCGCCAGCAGCTTCCGACTAGCGGGAGGGCCGGGGGAGCAGTACTTC. Its translation: CASSFRLAGGPGEQYF.

This clonotype appeared a few times. The chain's CDR3 is CASSYGSSNEQYF. Here the CDR3 DNA reads TGTGCCAGCAGTTATGGGAGTTCCAACGAGCAGTACTTC. The V gene is TRBV25-1, the J gene TRBJ2-7; D might be TRBD2 (5 bases). Per germline, CDR1 MGHDK and CDR2 SYGVNS. Trimming took off 5 bases at V and 5 bases at J, with 13 bases between the two ends. The CDR3 length is 13 residues.

The chain carries TRBV7-2 and TRBJ2-1; D is possibly TRBD2 (5 bases). The CDR3 has 15 residues. Trimming stripped 2 bases from V and 10 bases from J, with 18 bases between. CDR1 is SGHTA and CDR2 is FQGNSA in the germline V gene. The CDR3 DNA follows: TGTGCCAGCAGCTTATCTTCTAGAGGGCAATCGGAGCAGTTCTTC. This encodes CASSLSSRGQSEQFF.

The table lists this clonotype with a few counts. The chain combines TRBV6-2 or TRBV6-3 with TRBJ2-1, with TRBD2 matching 8 bases. The J segment lost 1 base and the V segment lost 6 bases, leaving 2 bases of the junction unmatched. There are 14 residues in the CDR3. CDR1 and CDR2 from the germline V gene are MNHEY and SVGEGT. The CDR3 sequence: CASSTSGSYNEQFF. In DNA, the CDR3 is TGTGCCAGCAGCACTAGCGGTTCCTACAATGAGCAGTTCTTC.

The rearrangement joins TRBV12-3 or TRBV12-4 to TRBJ2-2; the match to TRBD1 covers 8 bases. The CDR3 loop spans 15 amino acids. Germline trimming cut 6 bases from V and 2 bases from J; bases unmatched to any gene: 5. CDR3 sequence (DNA): TGTGCCAGCAGCCCGACAGGGGTCAACACCGGGGAGCTGTTTTTT. Residues: CASSPTGVNTGELFF.

The chain combines TRBV20-1 with TRBJ2-1, with 9 nucleotides matching TRBD2. The CDR3 covers 14 residues. The V and J ends lost 3 bases and 6 bases, in that order; junction bases with no gene match: 6. The germline V gene encodes CDR1 DFQATT and CDR2 SNEGSKA (reference sequence). The CDR3 coding sequence is TGCAGTGCTAGCCCCGGGACTAGCTTCAATGAGCAGTTCTTC. Protein: CSASPGTSFNEQFF.

V gene TRBV6-2 or TRBV6-3 combines with J gene TRBJ2-1; 8 bases are shared with TRBD2. The CDR3 is 13 residues long. V shed 5 bases, J shed 8 bases, and the junction held 5 bases outside the gene matches. Germline CDR1 reads MNHEY; CDR2 reads SVGEGT. CDR3 nucleotide sequence: TGTGCCAGCAGTACCGGGACTAGAGATGAGCAGTTCTTC. This encodes CASSTGTRDEQFF.

A few counts support this clonotype. This chain connects TRBV29-1 to TRBJ1-4; no firm D call. In germline, CDR1 is SQVTM, CDR2 ANQGSEA. V lost 7 bases and J lost 7, with 13 bases in between. This CDR3 spans 12 amino acids. This CDR3 is CSAGPSGEKLFF. The CDR3 DNA follows: TGCAGCGCCGGACCGAGCGGTGAAAAACTGTTTTTT.

This clonotype showed up just a few times. The rearrangement links TRBV25-1 to TRBJ1-1; D is possibly TRBD1 (5 bases). The V end was cut by 5 bases, the J end by 4 bases, with 8 bases between. The CDR3 spans 12 residues. Germline CDR1 is MGHDK and CDR2 is SYGVNS. The CDR3 DNA reads as TGTGCCAGCAGTCCAGGGTTCACTGAAGCTTTCTTT. Translating it yields CASSPGFTEAFF. The full variable domain, in which reference TRBV25-1 and TRBJ1-1 provide the parts outside the CDR3, is EADIYQTPRYLVIGTGKKITLECSQTMGHDKMYWYQQDPGMELHLIHYSYGVNSTEKGDLSSESTVSRIRTEHFPLTLESARPSHTSQYLCASSPGFTEAFFGQGTRLTVV.

This clonotype appeared a few times. The chain is built from TRBV6-2 or TRBV6-3 and TRBJ2-1; D unresolved. Trimming took off 11 bases at V and 5 bases at J, with 10 bases between the two ends. Germline lookup yields CDR1 MNHEY and CDR2 SVGEGT. This CDR3 comprises 11 residues. The CDR3 here is CAGPGHNEQFF. The CDR3 DNA sequence: TGTGCCGGGCCTGGTCACAATGAGCAGTTCTTC.

The V and J genes are TRBV9 and TRBJ2-4, with TRBD2 matching 9 bases. The germline gives CDR1 SGDLS, CDR2 YYNGEE. The CDR3 loop spans 17 amino acids. V shed 0 bases and J 3 bases; nucleotides not matched to a gene: 7. The CDR3 loop reads CASSVDPLAGSKNIQYF. In DNA, the CDR3 is TGTGCCAGCAGCGTAGACCCTCTAGCGGGGAGCAAAAACATTCAGTACTTC.

Only a few counts were recorded for this clonotype. The J gene is TRBJ2-1, the V gene TRBV24-1; D may be TRBD1 (6 bases). V was trimmed by 6 bases and J by 0 bases, leaving 14 bases between them. CDR1 is KGHDR and CDR2 is SFDVKD in the germline V gene. CDR3 size: 16 residues. The CDR3 bases are TGTGCCACCAGTATACAGGGTGGGAGCTCCTACAATGAGCAGTTCTTC. It codes for CATSIQGGSSYNEQFF.

The DNA of the CDR3 is TGCGCCAGCAGCTCCCTAGCGGGAAACCCTTCCTACAATGAGCAGTTCTTC. Protein sequence: CASSSLAGNPSYNEQFF. The chain couples TRBV5-1 to TRBJ2-1; 9 positions match TRBD2. Germline values: CDR1 SGHRS, CDR2 YFSETQ. The CDR3 is 17 amino acids. The ends lost 3 bases at V and 1 base at J; junction bases unmatched: 8.

This sequence joins TRBV5-1 and TRBJ1-2; no clear D. V lost 1 base, J lost 4 bases, and 8 bases lay in between. This CDR3 has 13 residues. CDR1 is SGHRS and CDR2 is YFSETQ in the germline V gene. CDR3 residues: CASSLSLGYGYTF. DNA of the CDR3: TGCGCCAGCAGCTTGTCTCTAGGCTATGGCTACACCTTC.

There are many counts of this clonotype. The J gene is TRBJ2-1, the V gene TRBV7-8; D possibly corresponds to TRBD2 (6 bases). The CDR3 contains 16 residues. Germline CDR1 and CDR2: SGHVS and FQNEAQ. Trimming pared 0 bases from V and 6 bases from J, leaving 15 bases between. In DNA, the CDR3 is TGTGCCAGCAGCTTAGCTGCCGGGGGATTAGCCAATGAGCAGTTCTTC. This gives the protein CASSLAAGGLANEQFF. The whole variable domain, filled in from reference TRBV7-8 and TRBJ2-1, reads GAGVSQSPRYKVAKRGQDVALRCDPISGHVSLFWYQQALGQGPEFLTYFQNEAQLDKSGLPSDRFFAERPEGSVSTLKIQRTQQEDSAVYLCASSLAAGGLANEQFFGPGTRLTVL.

V and J are TRBV6-2 or TRBV6-3 and TRBJ1-2; possible D gene TRBD1, 5 bases. Deletions cut 2 bases from V and 8 bases from J, with 21 bases between. Germline-derived CDR1 and CDR2 are MNHEY and SVGEGT. The CDR3 is 16 amino acids. CDR3 protein: CASSYRPGFLLSGYTF. The DNA of the CDR3 is TGTGCCAGCAGTTACCGGCCAGGGTTCCTCTTGAGCGGCTACACCTTC.

This clonotype was detected only a few times. The V call is TRBV20-1, the J call TRBJ2-1, with 11 bases that match TRBD2. J lost 5 bases, V lost 0 bases, and 6 bases had no gene match. The CDR3 is 16 residues long. CDR1 DFQATT and CDR2 SNEGSKA come from the germline V gene (reference sequence). In DNA form, the CDR3 reads TGCAGTGCTAGAGATGGACTAGCGGGTCTACACAATGAGCAGTTCTTC. Protein sequence: CSARDGLAGLHNEQFF.